The 7 T cell receptor beta chains presented below share a single source sample, sequenced in a study of T-cell reconstitution after alpha-beta-depleted transplantation in children. Preparation of the TCRbeta library was carried out with unique molecular identifiers. TCRdb reanalysed the PCR reads using MiXCR and keeps one entry per CDR3 protein. This table holds 6,400 or so distinct CDR3 sequences, 16% found once. The input for sequencing was PBMCs, taken before TCRalphabeta/CD19-depleted stem cell transplant. These receptors were taken from a boy aged 2 to 10 with acute lymphoblastic leukemia, due to receive a stem cell transplant.

The chain recombines TRBV20-1 with TRBJ2-3; the D gene is possibly TRBD1 (6 bases). Between the trimmed V and J ends, which lost 3 bases and 4 bases, there was a span of 14 bases. Germline V gene lookup returns CDR1 DFQATT and CDR2 SNEGSKA (reference sequence). This CDR3 is built from 14 residues. DNA for the CDR3: TGCAGTGCTAGTAGTACAGGGCTTCCAGATACGCAGTATTTT. Translated: CSASSTGLPDTQYF.

By its share, this clonotype is medium-sized. This sequence joins TRBV5-4 and TRBJ2-1, with 15 bases that match TRBD2. V was pared by 4 bases and J by 0 bases, with 11 bases of the junction left unmatched. This CDR3 is built from 20 residues. CDR1 is SGHNT, CDR2 YYREEE, per germline (reference sequence). CDR3 region: CASSMRTSGGAVSSYNEQFF. DNA for the CDR3: TGTGCCAGCAGCATGCGGACTAGCGGGGGGGCGGTTAGCTCCTACAATGAGCAGTTCTTC.

This clonotype came up many times. This chain links TRBV5-1 with TRBJ2-3, with 9 nucleotides matching TRBD2. The length of the CDR3 is 16 residues. V gave up 2 bases and J gave up 2 bases; unmatched junction bases: 6. Per germline, CDR1 SGHRS and CDR2 YFSETQ. The CDR3: CASSFTLAGNTDTQYF. In DNA, the CDR3 is TGCGCCAGCAGCTTTACTCTAGCGGGGAACACAGATACGCAGTATTTT.

This clonotype has a count of ten or more. The chain employs TRBV14 and TRBJ2-3; 8 nucleotides match TRBD2. This CDR3 contains 18 residues. Germline-derived CDR1 and CDR2 are SGHDN and FVKESK. With V trimmed by 5 bases and J by 5 bases, 18 bases remained unmatched. CDR3 protein: CASSIRTIGGAYGDTQYF. The CDR3 DNA reads TGTGCCAGCAGCATCCGGACTATCGGGGGGGCCTATGGAGATACGCAGTATTTT.

In its sample, this clonotype ranks as medium-sized. The chain recombines TRBV9 with TRBJ2-1; D is undetermined. V was trimmed by 0 bases and J by 9 bases, leaving 4 bases between them. There are 11 residues in the CDR3. The germline V gene encodes CDR1 SGDLS and CDR2 YYNGEE. The CDR3 bases are TGTGCCAGCAGCGTAGGCGTTGAGCAGTTCTTC. Its protein is CASSVGVEQFF.

By its share, this clonotype is medium-sized. CDR3 region: CASSLDGRSNEKLFF. The CDR3 DNA is TGCGCCAGCAGCTTGGATGGACGGTCTAATGAAAAACTGTTTTTT. The V call is TRBV5-1, the J call TRBJ1-4, with D unresolved. Trimming cost V 0 bases and J 3 bases, with 9 bases left between them. This CDR3 spans 15 amino acids. CDR1 and CDR2 (germline): SGHRS, YFSETQ.

By share, this clonotype counts as medium-sized. V usage is TRBV9 and J usage is TRBJ2-4; perhaps TRBD2 as D (7 bases). Germline V CDR1 and CDR2: SGDLS, YYNGEE. This CDR3 is built from 17 residues. V dropped 0 bases and J dropped 3 bases, with 16 bases sitting between them. CDR3 DNA sequence: TGTGCCAGCAGCGTAGATCCGGGGGCGGGGGTCAAAAACATTCAGTACTTC. Its protein product is CASSVDPGAGVKNIQYF.